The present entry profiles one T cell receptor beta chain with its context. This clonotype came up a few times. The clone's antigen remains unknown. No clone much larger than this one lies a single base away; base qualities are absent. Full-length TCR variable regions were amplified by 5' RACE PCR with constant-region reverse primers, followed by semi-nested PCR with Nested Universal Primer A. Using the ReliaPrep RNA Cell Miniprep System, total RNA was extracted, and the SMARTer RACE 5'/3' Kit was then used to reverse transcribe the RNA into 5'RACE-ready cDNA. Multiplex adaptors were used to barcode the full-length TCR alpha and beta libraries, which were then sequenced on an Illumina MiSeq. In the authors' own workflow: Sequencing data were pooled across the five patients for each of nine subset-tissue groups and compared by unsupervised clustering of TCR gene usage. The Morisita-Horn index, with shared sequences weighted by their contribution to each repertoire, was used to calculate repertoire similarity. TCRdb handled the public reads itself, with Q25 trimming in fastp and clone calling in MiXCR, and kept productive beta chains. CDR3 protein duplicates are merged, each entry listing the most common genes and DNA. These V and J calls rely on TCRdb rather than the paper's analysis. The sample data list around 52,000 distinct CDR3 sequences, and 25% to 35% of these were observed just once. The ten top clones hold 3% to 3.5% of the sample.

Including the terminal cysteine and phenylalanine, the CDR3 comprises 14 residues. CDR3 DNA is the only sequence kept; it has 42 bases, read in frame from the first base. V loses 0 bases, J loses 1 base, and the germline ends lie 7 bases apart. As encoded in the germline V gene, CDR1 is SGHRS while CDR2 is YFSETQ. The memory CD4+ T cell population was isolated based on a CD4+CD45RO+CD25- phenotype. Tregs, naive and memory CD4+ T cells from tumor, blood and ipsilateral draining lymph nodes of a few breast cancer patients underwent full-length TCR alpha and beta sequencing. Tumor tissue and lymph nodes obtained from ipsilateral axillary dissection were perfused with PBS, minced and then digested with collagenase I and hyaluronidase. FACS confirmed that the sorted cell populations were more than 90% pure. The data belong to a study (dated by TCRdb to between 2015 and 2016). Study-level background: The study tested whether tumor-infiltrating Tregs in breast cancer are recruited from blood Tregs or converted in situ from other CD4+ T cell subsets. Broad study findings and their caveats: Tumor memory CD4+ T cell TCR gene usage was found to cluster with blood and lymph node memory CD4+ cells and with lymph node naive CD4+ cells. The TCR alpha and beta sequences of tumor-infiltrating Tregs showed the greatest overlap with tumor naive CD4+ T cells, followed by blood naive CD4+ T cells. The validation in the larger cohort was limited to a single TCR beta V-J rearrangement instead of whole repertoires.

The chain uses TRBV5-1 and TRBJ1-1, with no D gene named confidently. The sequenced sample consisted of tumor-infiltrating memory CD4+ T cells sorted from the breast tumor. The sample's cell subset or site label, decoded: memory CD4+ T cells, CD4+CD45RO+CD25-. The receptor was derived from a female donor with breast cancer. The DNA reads TGCGCCAGCAGCTTGGACTCCGCGAACACTGAAGCTTTCTTT. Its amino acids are CASSLDSANTEAFF.